The clone carrying this T cell receptor (beta chain) has only a few counts. Its specificity is unknown. A template switching step contributed a universal primer site, while unique molecular identifiers were present in the cDNA. TCRdb ran MiXCR on the 5' RACE reads and lists one entry per CDR3 protein. The sample has some 710,000 distinct CDR3 sequences; roughly 6.2% are singletons. The sample comes from a study of identical twins. The study's findings and limits: In cord blood, abundant beta clonotypes had fewer insertions; memory showed no trend. Models predicted too little out-of-frame TCR alpha sharing in monozygotic twins.

The specimen was naive T cells sorted from blood. The source of this sequence is a man aged 18 to 29 in good health.

The CDR3 loop is CASSWRREDTQYF. The CDR3 nucleotides read TGCGCCAGCAGCTGGCGTAGGGAGGATACGCAGTATTTT. The rearrangement uses TRBV5-1 and TRBJ2-3; maybe TRBD2 (5 bases). The CDR3 covers 13 residues. Germline values: CDR1 SGHRS, CDR2 YFSETQ. The V end was cut by 3 bases, the J end by 6 bases, with 11 bases between.